This T cell receptor (beta chain) was obtained from a study of post-analysis software for immune sequencing data. The overall study: Patients with relapsing-remitting, secondary progressive and progressive-relapsing multiple sclerosis courses were all represented.

About this clonotype: Its antigen is unidentified. This may arise from a read error, as a much more abundant clone is one base away.

Unmatched junction bases numbered 18, after V lost 6 bases and J lost 4 bases. The CDR3 runs to 17 residues. Germline CDR1 is MNHNS and CDR2 is SASEGT. Whole-study findings and limits: The F measure placed samples prepared in the same batch into strongly shared clusters. Versus controls, multiple sclerosis patients showed significantly lower diversity (normalized Chao1). With TRBV5-6, TRBV5-1 and TRBV20-1 included, about five TRBV segments were more frequent in patients than in controls.

Carried by the TCR beta cDNA libraries were unique molecular identifiers. Input amounts of roughly 1 to 10 million T cells were used. These gave about 500,000 cDNA molecules, so each molecule approximated one T cell. MiXCR, applied by TCRdb to the PCR reads, yields one record per CDR3 protein. The sample has approximately 460,000 distinct CDR3 sequences; nearly 45% are singletons. The specimen was blood. The TCR was taken from a girl aged 5-17 years with multiple sclerosis. The rearrangement links TRBV6-1 to TRBJ2-7, with 7 bases aligning to TRBD2. CDR3 bases: TGTGCCAGCAGCCCTCCGGCGGGAAGCGGAGCGGGATACGAGCAGTACTTC. This gives the protein CASSPPAGSGAGYEQYF.